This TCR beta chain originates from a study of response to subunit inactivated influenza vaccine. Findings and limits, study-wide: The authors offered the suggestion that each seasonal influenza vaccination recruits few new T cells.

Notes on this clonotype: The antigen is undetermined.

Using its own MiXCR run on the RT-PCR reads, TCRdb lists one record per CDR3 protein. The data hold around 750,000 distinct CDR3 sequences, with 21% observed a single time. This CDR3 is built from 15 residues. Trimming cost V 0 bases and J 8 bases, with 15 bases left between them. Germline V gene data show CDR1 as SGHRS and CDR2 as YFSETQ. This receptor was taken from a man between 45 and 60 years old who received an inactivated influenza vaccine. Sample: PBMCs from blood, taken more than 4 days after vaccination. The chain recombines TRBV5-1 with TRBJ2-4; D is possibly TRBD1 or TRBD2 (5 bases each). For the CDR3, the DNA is TGCGCCAGCAGCTTGGGGGGGACCCATAGGGACATTCAGTACTTC. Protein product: CASSLGGTHRDIQYF.